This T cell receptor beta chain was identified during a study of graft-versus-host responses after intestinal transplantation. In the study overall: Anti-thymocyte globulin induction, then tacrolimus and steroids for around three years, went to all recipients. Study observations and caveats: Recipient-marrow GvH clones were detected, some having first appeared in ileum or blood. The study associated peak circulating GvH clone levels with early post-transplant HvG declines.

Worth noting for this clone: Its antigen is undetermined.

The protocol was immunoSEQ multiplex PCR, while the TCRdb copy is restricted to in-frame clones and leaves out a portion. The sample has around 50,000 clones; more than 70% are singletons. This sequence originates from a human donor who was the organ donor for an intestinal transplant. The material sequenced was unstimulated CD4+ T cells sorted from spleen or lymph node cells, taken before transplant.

As DNA, the CDR3 is TGTGCCAGCTCAGCCAGGTTGGGAGACAATCAGCCCCAGCATTTT. Translating it yields CASSARLGDNQPQHF. This chain connects TRBV18 to TRBJ1-5; D ambiguous. The CDR3 length is 15 residues. CDR1 KGHSH and CDR2 LQKENI come from the germline V gene. V gave up 5 bases and J gave up 3 bases, with 14 bases separating them.